One and the same sample provided the 19 T cell receptor beta chains below, sequenced in a study of blood T cell repertoires in COVID-19. Profiled with immunoSEQ multiplex PCR; TCRdb holds only in-frame clones, not every one. The top ten clones hold approximately 8.7% of a sample with some 150,000 clones, around 81% of them seen once. Sequencing used peripheral blood. The receptors were gathered from a woman aged 55-69 years with active or convalescent COVID-19.

The CDR3 DNA reads TGTGCCACCGGGACAGGGTACTCACCCCTCCACTTT. As protein: CATGTGYSPLHF. V and J are TRBV28 and TRBJ1-6; 9 bases agree with TRBD1. The CDR3 has 12 residues. Per germline, CDR1 MDHEN and CDR2 SYDVKM. V shed 10 bases and J 10 bases; nucleotides not matched to a gene: 5. Variable domain in full (rest from reference TRBV28 and TRBJ1-6): DVKVTQSSRYLVKRTGEKVFLECVQDMDHENMFWYRQDPGLGLRLIYFSYDVKMKEKGDIPEGYSVSREKKERFSLILESASTNQTSMYLCATGTGYSPLHFGNGTRLTVT.

The genes are TRBV18 and TRBJ2-2; D is possibly TRBD2 (5 bases). Trimming shortened V by 1 base and J by 5 bases, and 17 bases separated the two germline ends. CDR1 is KGHSH, CDR2 LQKENI, per germline. The CDR3 is made up of 17 amino acids. The CDR3 region has the DNA TGTGCCAGCTCACCACGATCCGGGGTGGATAGGACCGGGGAGCTGTTTTTT. Its translation is CASSPRSGVDRTGELFF.

The gene calls are TRBV19 and TRBJ1-4; no definite D call. This CDR3 contains 13 residues. Per the germline V gene, CDR1 is LNHDA and CDR2 is SQIVND (reference sequence). The V and J ends lost 10 bases and 3 bases respectively, with 12 bases between them. The CDR3 DNA follows: TGTGCCACCAGGAGGTGGGCTAATGAAAAACTGTTTTTT. Translating it yields CATRRWANEKLFF.

The V gene is TRBV19, the J gene TRBJ2-3; 8 nucleotides agree with TRBD1. V shed 9 bases and J 2 bases; nucleotides not matched to a gene: 7. Germline V gene sequence: CDR1 LNHDA, CDR2 SQIVND (reference sequence). The CDR3 runs to 14 residues. In DNA form, the CDR3 reads TGTGCCAGCAGAAGGGACAGGCCCACAGATACGCAGTATTTT. As protein: CASRRDRPTDTQYF.

The chain combines TRBV6-5 with TRBJ1-1; tentative D call: TRBD1 (6 bases). Per the germline V gene, CDR1 is MNHEY and CDR2 is SVGAGI. CDR3 size: 15 residues. V lost 7 bases, J lost 5 bases, and 20 bases lay in between. The chain's CDR3 is CASTPAQGVRTEAFF. CDR3 nucleotides: TGTGCCAGCACACCCGCACAGGGAGTTAGGACTGAAGCTTTCTTT.

As to this clone: A junction end diverges from the germline sequence, so it may reflect a read error. The chain combines TRBV7-7 with TRBJ2-3; D is possibly TRBD2 (5 bases). This CDR3 is 14 amino acids long. Germline V gene lookup returns CDR1 SSHAT and CDR2 FNYEAQ (reference sequence). Here the CDR3 reads CASSLSGVTDTQYF. The CDR3, as DNA: TGTGCTAGCAGCTTATCCGGGGTCACAGATACGCAGTATTTT.

The genes are TRBV28 and TRBJ2-3, with TRBD1 identical over 9 bases. Unmatched junction bases numbered 4, after V lost 6 bases and J lost 0 bases. Germline assignment: CDR1 MDHEN and CDR2 SYDVKM. The CDR3 length is 15 residues. CDR3: CASSADRGSTDTQYF. CDR3 in DNA: TGTGCCAGCAGCGCCGACAGGGGGAGCACAGATACGCAGTATTTT.

The V and J genes are TRBV4-1 and TRBJ1-1; D is perhaps TRBD1 (5 bases). The CDR3 runs 17 residues. V gave up 4 bases and J gave up 6 bases, with 24 bases separating them. In germline, CDR1 is MGHRA, CDR2 YSYEKL. Written as DNA, the CDR3 is TGCGCCAGCAGCCCGGACACGGGCTACGTTGTGTTCTCTGAAGCTTTCTTT. Residues: CASSPDTGYVVFSEAFF.

The chain combines TRBV6-5 with TRBJ1-1; 7 nucleotides align to TRBD1. Germline V lookup: CDR1 MNHEY, CDR2 SVGAGI. CDR3 size: 14 residues. V gave up 6 bases and J gave up 1 base; unmatched junction bases: 5. CDR3 region: CASRLQGSNTEAFF. CDR3 DNA: TGTGCCAGCAGGTTACAGGGGTCGAACACTGAAGCTTTCTTT.

The chain combines TRBV19 with TRBJ1-2, with 8 bases lining up with TRBD1. CDR1 is LNHDA and CDR2 is SQIVND in the germline V gene (reference sequence). This CDR3 contains 15 residues. Trimming cost V 7 bases and J 8 bases; bases outside gene matches: 15. The CDR3 region has the DNA TGTGCCAGTACGCTTCATTCGGACAGGGTCGGAGGCTACACCTTC. It encodes CASTLHSDRVGGYTF.

The rearrangement uses TRBV28 and TRBJ1-1; 8 nucleotides align to TRBD1. The J segment lost 6 bases and the V segment lost 8 bases, leaving 11 bases of the junction unmatched. The V gene's germline CDR1 is MDHEN and CDR2 SYDVKM. This CDR3 has 14 amino acids. CDR3 sequence: CASLTGQGAAEAFF. DNA for the CDR3: TGTGCCAGCCTCACCGGCCAGGGGGCGGCTGAAGCTTTCTTT. Combining the CDR3 with reference TRBV28 and TRBJ1-1 gives the whole variable domain DVKVTQSSRYLVKRTGEKVFLECVQDMDHENMFWYRQDPGLGLRLIYFSYDVKMKEKGDIPEGYSVSREKKERFSLILESASTNQTSMYLCASLTGQGAAEAFFGQGTRLTVV.

J is TRBJ1-1 and V is TRBV5-1; no reliable D call. V was pared by 3 bases and J by 1 base, with 7 bases between. The CDR3 loop spans 13 amino acids. Germline V gene data show CDR1 as SGHRS and CDR2 as YFSETQ. CDR3 region: CASSSLSNTEAFF. The CDR3 nucleotides read TGCGCCAGCAGCTCTCTGTCGAACACTGAAGCTTTCTTT. Based on the CDR3 plus reference TRBV5-1 and TRBJ1-1, the full variable domain is KAGVTQTPRYLIKTRGQQVTLSCSPISGHRSVSWYQQTPGQGLQFLFEYFSETQRNKGNFPGRFSGRQFSNSRSEMNVSTLELGDSALYLCASSSLSNTEAFFGQGTRLTVV.

V usage is TRBV2 and J usage is TRBJ1-4; D ambiguous. Deletions cut 4 bases from V and 4 bases from J, with 7 bases between. This CDR3 has 13 amino acids. Germline assignment: CDR1 SNHLY and CDR2 FYNNEI. The CDR3 DNA reads as TGTGCCAGCAGTGGCGGATATAATGAAAAACTGTTTTTT. The encoded protein is CASSGGYNEKLFF.

This clone came up a few times. This chain links TRBV11-3 with TRBJ1-2; 7 nucleotides agree with TRBD1. Germline V lookup: CDR1 SGHNT, CDR2 YENEEA. After removal of 3 bases from V and 7 bases from J, the junction contained 2 bases not matched to a gene. The CDR3 is 12 residues long. The CDR3 bases are TGTGCCAGCAGCTTCCAGGGGGGTGGCTACACCTTC. Protein product: CASSFQGGGYTF.

V gene TRBV5-1 combines with J gene TRBJ2-6; the D gene is possibly TRBD1 (6 bases). The V gene lost 0 bases and the J gene lost 0 bases, with 7 bases spanning the gap. This CDR3 spans 16 amino acids. CDR1 is SGHRS, CDR2 YFSETQ, per germline. In DNA form, the CDR3 reads TGCGCCAGCAGCTTGGGGACAGCCTCTGGGGCCAACGTCCTGACTTTC. It encodes CASSLGTASGANVLTF. The complete variable domain, with remaining parts taken from reference TRBV5-1 and TRBJ2-6, reads KAGVTQTPRYLIKTRGQQVTLSCSPISGHRSVSWYQQTPGQGLQFLFEYFSETQRNKGNFPGRFSGRQFSNSRSEMNVSTLELGDSALYLCASSLGTASGANVLTFGAGSRLTVL.

The CDR3 is CASSYSRVAGGEETQYF. The CDR3, as DNA: TGTGCCAGCAGTTACTCGAGGGTAGCGGGAGGAGAGGAGACCCAGTACTTC. The gene calls are TRBV6-2 or TRBV6-3 and TRBJ2-5; TRBD2 agrees at 10 bases. Trimming cost V 0 bases and J 5 bases; bases outside gene matches: 9. The CDR3 contains 17 residues. CDR1 is MNHEY, CDR2 SVGEGT, per germline.

V and J are TRBV5-1 and TRBJ1-1; no firm D call. There are 13 residues in the CDR3. Germline loops: CDR1 SGHRS, CDR2 YFSETQ. V was trimmed by 2 bases and J by 1 base, leaving 6 bases between them. This chain's CDR3 is CASSFAGNTEAFF. CDR3 nucleotide sequence: TGCGCCAGCAGCTTTGCCGGGAACACTGAAGCTTTCTTT.

The chain joins TRBV19 to TRBJ2-1, with D tentatively TRBD1 (5 bases). This CDR3 is 13 amino acids long. Germline CDR1 is LNHDA and CDR2 is SQIVND (reference sequence). V was trimmed by 4 bases and J by 7 bases, leaving 11 bases between them. The CDR3 region has the DNA TGTGCCAGTAGTAAGGTGGGGCTGAATGAGCAGTTCTTC. It is translated as CASSKVGLNEQFF.

The CDR3 sequence: CASSKTSGSGYTF. In DNA form, the CDR3 reads TGTGCCAGCAGCAAAACATCAGGCAGTGGCTACACCTTC. The chain links TRBV12-3 or TRBV12-4 to TRBJ1-2; D gene uncertain. The CDR3 spans 13 residues. Trimming cost V 6 bases and J 7 bases, with 15 bases left between them.